The 15 T cell receptor beta chains listed next were all sequenced from one sample in a study of blood T cell repertoires in COVID-19 (dated by TCRdb to the early 2020s). Library generation was performed with the immunoSEQ multiplex PCR assay. TCRdb re-hosts the immuneACCESS table, in-frame sequences only. Its copies lack some clones; in the studies checked, an unresolved V gene accounts for under half of them, and the cause for the rest is not known. The table for this sample lists about 310,000 clones; around nine tenths of them were counted only once. The ten largest clones take up approximately 4.7% of the sample. Sequencing was carried out using PBMCs or T cells enriched from blood (not recorded which). The receptors stem from a man aged 60 to 69 who had recovered from COVID-19.

The rearrangement links TRBV27 to TRBJ2-3, with D possibly TRBD1 on 5 matching bases. V lost 7 bases, J lost 2 bases, and 13 bases lay in between. The CDR3 runs to 14 residues. Germline CDR1 is MNHEY and CDR2 is SMNVEV (reference sequence). CDR3 region: CASTLGGATDTQYF. The CDR3, as DNA: TGTGCCAGCACCCTCGGTGGGGCCACAGATACGCAGTATTTT.

This chain connects TRBV28 to TRBJ1-2; 9 bases fit TRBD1. Trimming at V came to 6 bases and at J to 5 bases, leaving 7 bases not matched to a gene. The CDR3 runs 14 residues. CDR1 and CDR2 (germline): MDHEN, SYDVKM. CDR3 nucleotide sequence: TGTGCCAGCAGAAAACAGGGGGCTCTGTATGGCTACACCTTC. Amino acid sequence: CASRKQGALYGYTF.

This chain links TRBV18 with TRBJ2-7, with D possibly matching TRBD2 (5 bases). The length of the CDR3 is 14 residues. Germline assignment: CDR1 KGHSH and CDR2 LQKENI. Trimming stripped 3 bases from V and 2 bases from J, with 11 bases between. In DNA, the CDR3 is TGTGCCAGCTCACCTCCGGGGATGCCCTACGAGCAGTACTTC. The encoded protein is CASSPPGMPYEQYF. The full variable domain, with the rest looked up from reference TRBV18 and TRBJ2-7, is NAGVMQNPRHLVRRRGQEARLRCSPMKGHSHVYWYRQLPEEGLKFMVYLQKENIIDESGMPKERFSAEFPKEGPSILRIQQVVRGDSAAYFCASSPPGMPYEQYFGPGTRLTVT.

V usage is TRBV5-6 and J usage is TRBJ2-7; D unresolved. Per the germline V gene, CDR1 is SGHDT and CDR2 is YYEEEE. The CDR3 is made up of 15 amino acids. V was clipped by 0 bases and J by 0 bases, with 10 bases between them. As DNA, the CDR3 is TGTGCCAGCAGCTTGGCCCGGCGGTACTCCTACGAGCAGTACTTC. Translated: CASSLARRYSYEQYF. Using reference TRBV5-6 and TRBJ2-7 for the parts outside the CDR3, the full variable domain is DAGVTQSPTHLIKTRGQQVTLRCSPKSGHDTVSWYQQALGQGPQFIFQYYEEEERQRGNFPDRFSGHQFPNYSSELNVNALLLGDSALYLCASSLARRYSYEQYFGPGTRLTVT.

This sequence joins TRBV5-6 and TRBJ2-7; TRBD1 agrees at 8 bases. Germline V CDR1 and CDR2: SGHDT, YYEEEE. With V trimmed by 4 bases and J by 2 bases, 8 bases remained unmatched. The CDR3 runs 15 residues. CDR3 amino acids: CASSQMDRVTYEQYF. CDR3 bases: TGTGCCAGCAGCCAAATGGACAGGGTCACCTACGAGCAGTACTTC.

This CDR3 is CASTGTGSPYTEAFF. DNA for the CDR3: TGTGCCAGCACTGGGACAGGGAGCCCTTACACTGAAGCTTTCTTT. The rearrangement links TRBV28 to TRBJ1-1; 9 bases fit TRBD1. Trimming took 7 bases from V and 3 from J; bases not matched to a gene: 9. The CDR3 totals 15 residues. The germline CDR1 and CDR2 sequences are MDHEN and SYDVKM.

The V gene is TRBV7-9, the J gene TRBJ2-3; 10 nucleotides match TRBD1. V lost 4 bases to trimming and J lost 8 bases; unmatched junction nucleotides: 12. CDR1 SEHNR and CDR2 FQNEAQ come from the germline V gene (reference sequence). This CDR3 is built from 16 residues. The CDR3 coding sequence is TGTGCCAGCAGCTCTTCCGGGGACAGGGGTCATGGTACGCAGTATTTT. This gives the protein CASSSSGDRGHGTQYF.

The rearrangement links TRBV7-9 to TRBJ2-1; 7 bases are shared with TRBD2. After removal of 6 bases from V and 0 bases from J, the junction contained 5 bases not matched to a gene. CDR1 SEHNR and CDR2 FQNEAQ come from the germline V gene (reference sequence). The CDR3 has 15 residues. The CDR3 DNA sequence: TGTGCCAGCAGGGTAGCGGGCCTCTCCTACAATGAGCAGTTCTTC. Protein: CASRVAGLSYNEQFF.

The chain has TRBV11-2 and TRBJ1-5; possibly TRBD1 for D (6 bases). CDR1 and CDR2 (germline): SGHAT, FQNNGV. The CDR3 is 14 amino acids. Trimming removed 2 bases at V and 5 bases at J, with 10 bases between. The CDR3 DNA follows: TGTGCCAGCAGCTTATCAGGGGTCGATCAGCCCCAGCATTTT. Translated, it gives CASSLSGVDQPQHF.

V is TRBV18 and J is TRBJ1-2; 8 bases agree with TRBD1. V lost 8 bases and J lost 2; bases outside the gene matches: 7. This CDR3 spans 14 amino acids. Germline V CDR1 and CDR2: KGHSH, LQKENI. The CDR3 reads CASRTGGSNYGYTF. The CDR3 DNA sequence: TGTGCCAGCCGCACAGGGGGGTCGAACTATGGCTACACCTTC.

V usage is TRBV27 and J usage is TRBJ2-3; 7 bases align to TRBD2. The CDR3 loop spans 17 amino acids. Germline CDR1 MNHEY, CDR2 SMNVEV (reference sequence). With 2 bases clipped from V and 1 base from J, the junction kept 9 bases outside the gene matches. The CDR3 region is CASSLLAGDFRTDTQYF. CDR3 DNA: TGTGCCAGCAGTTTACTGGCGGGAGACTTCCGCACAGATACGCAGTATTTT.

V and J are TRBV7-2 and TRBJ2-3; 11 bases map to TRBD2. V shed 5 bases and J 3 bases; nucleotides not matched to a gene: 7. Per the germline V gene, CDR1 is SGHTA and CDR2 is FQGNSA. The CDR3 loop spans 16 amino acids. DNA of the CDR3: TGTGCCAGCAGCCGCACTAGCGGGAGATCAACAGATACGCAGTATTTT. This sequence encodes CASSRTSGRSTDTQYF.

The V gene is TRBV14, the J gene TRBJ1-1; the match to TRBD1 covers 7 bases. This CDR3 is 13 amino acids long. Germline CDR1 and CDR2: SGHDN and FVKESK. Unmatched junction bases numbered 4, after V lost 4 bases and J lost 5 bases. Written as DNA, the CDR3 is TGTGCCAGCAGCCCGGGGACAGTAACTGAAGCTTTCTTT. The encoded protein is CASSPGTVTEAFF. The full variable domain, with the rest looked up from reference TRBV14 and TRBJ1-1, is EAGVTQFPSHSVIEKGQTVTLRCDPISGHDNLYWYRRVMGKEIKFLLHFVKESKQDESGMPNNRFLAERTGGTYSTLKVQPAELEDSGVYFCASSPGTVTEAFFGQGTRLTVV.

The V call is TRBV18, the J call TRBJ1-4; D might be TRBD1 (6 bases). Per germline, CDR1 KGHSH and CDR2 LQKENI. Trimming cost V 2 bases and J 4 bases, with 11 bases left between them. The CDR3 contains 15 residues. The CDR3 region is CASSPSRGNNEKLFF. The CDR3 DNA follows: TGTGCCAGCTCACCAAGTAGGGGGAATAATGAAAAACTGTTTTTT.

The chain combines TRBV3-1 (or the pseudogene TRBV3-2) with TRBJ2-1, with 7 bases that match TRBD1. This CDR3 contains 19 residues. V shed 0 bases, J shed 0 bases, and the junction held 11 bases outside the gene matches. The V gene's germline CDR1 is LGHDT and CDR2 YNNKEL (reference sequence). CDR3 sequence reads: CASSQDRRQGLSSYNEQFF. The CDR3 nucleotides read TGTGCCAGCAGCCAAGATCGTAGACAGGGATTGAGCTCCTACAATGAGCAGTTCTTC.